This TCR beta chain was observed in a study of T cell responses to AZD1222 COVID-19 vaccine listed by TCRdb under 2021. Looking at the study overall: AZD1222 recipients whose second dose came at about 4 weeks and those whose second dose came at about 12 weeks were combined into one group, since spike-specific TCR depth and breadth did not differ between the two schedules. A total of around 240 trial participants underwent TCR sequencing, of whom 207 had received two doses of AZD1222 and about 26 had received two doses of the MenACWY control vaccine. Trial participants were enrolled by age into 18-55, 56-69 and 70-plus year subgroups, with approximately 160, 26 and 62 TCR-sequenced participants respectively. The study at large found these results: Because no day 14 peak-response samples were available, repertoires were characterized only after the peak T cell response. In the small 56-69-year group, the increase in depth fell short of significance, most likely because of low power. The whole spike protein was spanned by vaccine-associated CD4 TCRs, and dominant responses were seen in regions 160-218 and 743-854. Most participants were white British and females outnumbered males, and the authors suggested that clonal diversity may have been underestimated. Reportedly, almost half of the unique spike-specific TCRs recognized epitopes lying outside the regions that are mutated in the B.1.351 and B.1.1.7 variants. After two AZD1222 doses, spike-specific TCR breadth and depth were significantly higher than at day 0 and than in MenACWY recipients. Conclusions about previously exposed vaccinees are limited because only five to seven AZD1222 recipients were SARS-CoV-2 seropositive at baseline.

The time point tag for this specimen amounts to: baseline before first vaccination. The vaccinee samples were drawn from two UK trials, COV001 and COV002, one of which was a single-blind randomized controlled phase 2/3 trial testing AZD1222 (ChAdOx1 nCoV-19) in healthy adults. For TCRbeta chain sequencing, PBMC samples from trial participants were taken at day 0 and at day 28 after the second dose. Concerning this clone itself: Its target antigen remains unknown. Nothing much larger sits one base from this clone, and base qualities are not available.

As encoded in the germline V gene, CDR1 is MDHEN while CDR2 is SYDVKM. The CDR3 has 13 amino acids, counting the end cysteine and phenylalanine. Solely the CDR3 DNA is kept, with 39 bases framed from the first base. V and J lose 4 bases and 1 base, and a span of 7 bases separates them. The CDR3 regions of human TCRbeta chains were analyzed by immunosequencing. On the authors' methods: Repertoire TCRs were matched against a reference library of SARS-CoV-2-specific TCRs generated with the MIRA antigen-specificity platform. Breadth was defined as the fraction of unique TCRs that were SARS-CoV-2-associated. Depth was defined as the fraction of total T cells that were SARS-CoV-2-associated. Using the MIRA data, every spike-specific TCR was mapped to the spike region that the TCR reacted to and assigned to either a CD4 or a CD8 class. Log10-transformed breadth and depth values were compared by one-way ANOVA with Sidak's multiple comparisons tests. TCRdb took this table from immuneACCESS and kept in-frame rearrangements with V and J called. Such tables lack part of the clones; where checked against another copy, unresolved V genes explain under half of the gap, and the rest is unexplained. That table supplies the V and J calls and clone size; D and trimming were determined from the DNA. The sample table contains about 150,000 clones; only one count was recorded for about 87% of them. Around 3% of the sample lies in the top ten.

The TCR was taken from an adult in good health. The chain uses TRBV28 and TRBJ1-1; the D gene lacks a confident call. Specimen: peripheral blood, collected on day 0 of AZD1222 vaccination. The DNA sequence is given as TGTGCCAGCAGTTCGCCCGGGAACACTGAAGCTTTCTTT. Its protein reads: CASSSPGNTEAFF. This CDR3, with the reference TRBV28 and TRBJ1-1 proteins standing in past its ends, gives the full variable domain DVKVTQSSRYLVKRTGEKVFLECVQDMDHENMFWYRQDPGLGLRLIYFSYDVKMKEKGDIPEGYSVSREKKERFSLILESASTNQTSMYLCASSSPGNTEAFFGQGTRLTVV.